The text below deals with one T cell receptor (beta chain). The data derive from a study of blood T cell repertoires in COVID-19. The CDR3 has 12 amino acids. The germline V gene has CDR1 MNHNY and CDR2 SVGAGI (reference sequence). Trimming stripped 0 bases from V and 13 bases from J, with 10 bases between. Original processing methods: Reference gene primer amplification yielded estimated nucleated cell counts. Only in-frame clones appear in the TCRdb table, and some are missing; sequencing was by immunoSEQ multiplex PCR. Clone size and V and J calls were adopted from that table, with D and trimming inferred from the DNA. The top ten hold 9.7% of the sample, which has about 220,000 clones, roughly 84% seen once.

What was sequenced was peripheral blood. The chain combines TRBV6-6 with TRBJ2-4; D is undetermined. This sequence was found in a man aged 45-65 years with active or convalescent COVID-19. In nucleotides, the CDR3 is TGTGCCAGCAGTTACTCGGATTTACTACAGTACTTC. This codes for CASSYSDLLQYF.